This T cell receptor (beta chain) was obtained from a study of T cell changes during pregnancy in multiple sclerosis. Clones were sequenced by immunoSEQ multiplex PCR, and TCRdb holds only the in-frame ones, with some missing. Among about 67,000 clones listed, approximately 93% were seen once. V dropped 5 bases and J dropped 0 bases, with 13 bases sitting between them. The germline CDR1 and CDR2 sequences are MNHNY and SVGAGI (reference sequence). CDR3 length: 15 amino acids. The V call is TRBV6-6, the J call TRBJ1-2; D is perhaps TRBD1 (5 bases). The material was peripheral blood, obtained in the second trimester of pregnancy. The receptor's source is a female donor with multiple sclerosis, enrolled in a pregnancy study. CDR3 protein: CASSPTRQTNYGYTF. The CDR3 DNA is TGTGCCAGCAGTCCGACCCGACAGACTAACTATGGCTACACCTTC.